The TCR beta chain described here comes from a study of CD4+ T cells in melanoma. Study-level points and caveats: CD8+ T cell, macrophage and B cell function reportedly correlated with neoantigen-specific CD4+ T cells. Reportedly, melanoma neoantigen-specific CD4+ T cells showed varied differentiation states.

In the case of this clone: Its antigen remains unknown.

Repertoires were generated with immunoSEQ multiplex PCR, while TCRdb's copy carries only in-frame clones and drops some. The repertoire includes approximately 15,000 clones, 62% of them detected once, and around 13% sits in the top ten. The CDR3 runs to 15 residues. CDR1 is SNHLY, CDR2 FYNNEI, per germline. The germline V and J ends were trimmed by 6 bases and 0 bases, with 12 bases remaining between them. The chain combines TRBV2 with TRBJ1-5, with D possibly TRBD1 on 5 matching bases. The sequence derives from a human donor with melanoma. The sample consisted of cells from a culture (not recorded whether cultured in vitro). The CDR3 region is CASRNDGHSNQPQHF. The CDR3 nucleotides read TGTGCCAGCAGGAACGACGGACATAGCAATCAGCCCCAGCATTTT.